This T cell receptor beta chain was obtained from a study of CD8+CD57+ T cells in acquired aplastic anemia. Study-wide background: DNA recovered from sorted CD4+ and CD8+ cells had a mean of about 3.5 ug. Healthy donor CD4+ samples were sequenced to a depth that averaged about 10.8 million reads.

This clonotype came up many times. Antigen unknown. Study results and limitations: Patients and controls shared roughly 28 CD8+ CDR3 sequences, which appeared highly expressed in patients and within their immunodominant clones. Between patients and controls, CD8+ Simpson's diversity did not vary significantly.

According to the study, genomic DNA was the template for TCR beta VDJ and CDR3 profiling. Via MiXCR, TCRdb re-called the reads, giving one row per CDR3 protein. This table has some 120,000 distinct CDR3 sequences, around 50% appearing once. The specimen was sorted CD4+, CD8+, or CD8+CD57+ T cells (not recorded which) from PBMCs. The TCR originated in a human donor in good health, serving as a control.

The CDR3 sequence is CASSLAFRGRVNEQYF. The CDR3 bases are TGTGCCAGCAGCTTAGCGTTCCGGGGGCGTGTGAACGAGCAGTACTTC. V is TRBV7-9 and J is TRBJ2-7; perhaps D is TRBD1 or TRBD2 (6 bases each). The V end lost 0 bases, the J end lost 5 bases, and 17 bases lay between the germline ends. Germline V lookup: CDR1 SEHNR, CDR2 FQNEAQ (reference sequence). This CDR3 has 16 residues.